The clone carrying this T cell receptor beta chain was seen a few times. Its target is unknown. The CDR3 consists of 15 residues. Germline loops: CDR1 DFQATT, CDR2 SNEGSKA (reference sequence). The V segment lost 5 bases and the J segment 3 bases; nucleotides outside the gene matches: 10. This entry is derived from a study of blood T cells in healthy people across ages. Study results and limitations: Donor CMV status was unknown, possibly confounding expanded clonotype changes.

The sample, around 10 milliliters of peripheral blood, was drawn from each donor. A second about 7 to 12 cycle PCR used barcoded and J-beta primers. Every individual sample yielded 2.5 million or more paired-end reads (each containing CDR3). Each CDR3 protein gets one entry after TCRdb re-called the 5' RACE reads with MiXCR. The sample records hundreds of thousands of distinct CDR3 sequences, approximately 59% being singletons. The sequencing input was blood. The V and J genes are TRBV20-1 and TRBJ2-7, with 10 bases matching TRBD1. The clonotype originates from a man aged 25 to 40 in good health. CDR3 amino acids: CSALPGQGSVYEQYF. Written as DNA, the CDR3 is TGCAGTGCTTTACCGGGACAGGGGTCTGTCTACGAGCAGTACTTC.